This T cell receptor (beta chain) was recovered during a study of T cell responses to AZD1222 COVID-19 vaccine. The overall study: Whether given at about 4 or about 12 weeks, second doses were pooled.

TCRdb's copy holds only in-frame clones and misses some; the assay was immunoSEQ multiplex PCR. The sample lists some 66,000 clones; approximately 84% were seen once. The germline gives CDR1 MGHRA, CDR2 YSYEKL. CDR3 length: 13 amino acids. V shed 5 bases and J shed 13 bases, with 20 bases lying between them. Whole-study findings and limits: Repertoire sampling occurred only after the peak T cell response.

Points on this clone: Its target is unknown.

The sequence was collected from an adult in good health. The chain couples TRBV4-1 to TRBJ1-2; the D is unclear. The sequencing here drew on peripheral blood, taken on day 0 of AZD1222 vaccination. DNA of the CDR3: TGCGCCAGCAGCGTTCATCCTAATGTCCCACTCACCTTC. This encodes CASSVHPNVPLTF.